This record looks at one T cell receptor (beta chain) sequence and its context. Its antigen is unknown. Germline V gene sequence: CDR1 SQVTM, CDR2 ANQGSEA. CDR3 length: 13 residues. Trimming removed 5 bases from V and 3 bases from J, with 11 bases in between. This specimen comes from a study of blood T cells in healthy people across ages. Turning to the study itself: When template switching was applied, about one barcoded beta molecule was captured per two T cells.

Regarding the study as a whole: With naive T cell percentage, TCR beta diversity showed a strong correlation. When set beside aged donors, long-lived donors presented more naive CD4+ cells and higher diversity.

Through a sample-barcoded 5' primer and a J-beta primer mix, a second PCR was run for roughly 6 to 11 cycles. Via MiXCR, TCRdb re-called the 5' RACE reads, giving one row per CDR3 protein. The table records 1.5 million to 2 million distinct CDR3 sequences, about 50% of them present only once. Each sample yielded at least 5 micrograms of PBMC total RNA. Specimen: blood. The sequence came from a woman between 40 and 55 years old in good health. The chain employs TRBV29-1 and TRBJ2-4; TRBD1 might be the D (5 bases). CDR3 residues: CSVLQGGKNIQYF. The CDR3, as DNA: TGCAGCGTTCTCCAGGGTGGCAAAAACATTCAGTACTTC.